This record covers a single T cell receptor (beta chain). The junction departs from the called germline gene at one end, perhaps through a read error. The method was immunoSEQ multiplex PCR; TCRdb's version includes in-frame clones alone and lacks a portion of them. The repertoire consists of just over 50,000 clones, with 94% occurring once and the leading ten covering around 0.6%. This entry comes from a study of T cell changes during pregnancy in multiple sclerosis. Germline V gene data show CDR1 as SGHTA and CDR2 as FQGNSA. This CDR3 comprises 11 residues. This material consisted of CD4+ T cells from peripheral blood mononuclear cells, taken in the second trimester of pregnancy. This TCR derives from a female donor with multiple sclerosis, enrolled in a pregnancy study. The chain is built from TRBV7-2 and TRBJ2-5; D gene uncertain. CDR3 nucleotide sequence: TGTGCCAGCAGCTTAAGCGACTCCTTCAACTTC. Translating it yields CASSLSDSFNF.